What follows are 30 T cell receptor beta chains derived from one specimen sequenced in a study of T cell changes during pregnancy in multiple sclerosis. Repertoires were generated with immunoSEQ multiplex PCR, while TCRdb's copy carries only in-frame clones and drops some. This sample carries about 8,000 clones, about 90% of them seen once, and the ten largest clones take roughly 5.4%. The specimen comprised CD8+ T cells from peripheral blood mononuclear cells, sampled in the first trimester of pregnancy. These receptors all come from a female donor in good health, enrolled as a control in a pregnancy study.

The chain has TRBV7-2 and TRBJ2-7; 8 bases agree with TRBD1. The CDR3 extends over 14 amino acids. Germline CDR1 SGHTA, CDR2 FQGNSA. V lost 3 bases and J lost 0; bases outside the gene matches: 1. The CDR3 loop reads CASSLTGVSYEQYF. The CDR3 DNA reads TGTGCCAGCAGCTTGACAGGGGTCTCCTACGAGCAGTACTTC.

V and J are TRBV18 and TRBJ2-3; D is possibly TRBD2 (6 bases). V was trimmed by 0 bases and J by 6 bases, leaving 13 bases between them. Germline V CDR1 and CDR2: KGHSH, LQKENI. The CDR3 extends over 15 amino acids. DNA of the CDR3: TGTGCCAGCTCACCACCGATGGGGGGAGCCGATACGCAGTATTTT. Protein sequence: CASSPPMGGADTQYF.

For the CDR3, the DNA is TGTGCCAGCAGCTTCGGAGTCCCCGGGGAGCTGTTTTTT. It specifies CASSFGVPGELFF. The gene calls are TRBV5-8 and TRBJ2-2; D is undetermined. CDR1 SGHTS and CDR2 YDEGEE come from the germline V gene. This CDR3 region has 13 residues. V dropped 2 bases and J dropped 6 bases, with 8 bases sitting between them.

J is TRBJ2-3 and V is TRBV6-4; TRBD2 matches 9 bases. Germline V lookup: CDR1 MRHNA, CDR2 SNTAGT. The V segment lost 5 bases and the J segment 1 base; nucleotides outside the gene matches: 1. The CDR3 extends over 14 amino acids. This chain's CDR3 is CASSPSGGTDTQYF. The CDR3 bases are TGTGCCAGCAGTCCTAGCGGGGGCACAGATACGCAGTATTTT.

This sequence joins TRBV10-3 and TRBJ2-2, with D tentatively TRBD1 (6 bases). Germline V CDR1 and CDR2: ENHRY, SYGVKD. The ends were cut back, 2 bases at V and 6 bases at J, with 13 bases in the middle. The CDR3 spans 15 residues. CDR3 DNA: TGTGCCATCAGTGAGCCCCCTGACAGGCCCGGGGAGCTGTTTTTT. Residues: CAISEPPDRPGELFF.

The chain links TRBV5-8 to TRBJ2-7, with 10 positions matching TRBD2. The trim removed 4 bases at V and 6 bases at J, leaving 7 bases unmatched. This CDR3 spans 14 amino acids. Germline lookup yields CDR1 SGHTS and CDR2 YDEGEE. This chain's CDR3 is CASSLAGLAREQYF. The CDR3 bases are TGTGCCAGCAGCCTGGCGGGACTAGCGCGCGAGCAGTACTTC.

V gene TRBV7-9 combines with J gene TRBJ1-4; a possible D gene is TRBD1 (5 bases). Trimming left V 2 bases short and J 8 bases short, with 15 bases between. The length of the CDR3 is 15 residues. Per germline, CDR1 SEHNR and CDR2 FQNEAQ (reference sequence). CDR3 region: CASSLSSQGREKLFF. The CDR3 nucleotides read TGTGCCAGCAGCTTATCTTCGCAGGGTCGGGAAAAACTGTTTTTT.

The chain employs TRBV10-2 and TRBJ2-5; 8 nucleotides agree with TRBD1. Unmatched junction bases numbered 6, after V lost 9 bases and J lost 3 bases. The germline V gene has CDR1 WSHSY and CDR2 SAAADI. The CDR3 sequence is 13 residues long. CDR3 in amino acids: CASSGQAEETQYF. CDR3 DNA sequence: TGCGCCAGTTCGGGACAGGCCGAAGAGACCCAGTACTTC.

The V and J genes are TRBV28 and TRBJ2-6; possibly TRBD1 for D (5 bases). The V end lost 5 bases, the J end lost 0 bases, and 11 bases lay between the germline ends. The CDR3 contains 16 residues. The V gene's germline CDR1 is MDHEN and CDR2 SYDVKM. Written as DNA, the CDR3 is TGTGCCAGCAGTAGGGGCAGCGCCTCTGGGGCCAACGTCCTGACTTTC. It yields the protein CASSRGSASGANVLTF. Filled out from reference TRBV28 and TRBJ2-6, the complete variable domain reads DVKVTQSSRYLVKRTGEKVFLECVQDMDHENMFWYRQDPGLGLRLIYFSYDVKMKEKGDIPEGYSVSREKKERFSLILESASTNQTSMYLCASSRGSASGANVLTFGAGSRLTVL.

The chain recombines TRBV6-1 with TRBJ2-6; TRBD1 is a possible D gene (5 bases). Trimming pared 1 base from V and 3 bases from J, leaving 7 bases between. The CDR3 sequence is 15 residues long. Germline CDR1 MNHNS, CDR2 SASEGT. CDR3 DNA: TGTGCCAGCAGTGAAGAGGGGTATGGGGCCAACGTCCTGACTTTC. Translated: CASSEEGYGANVLTF.

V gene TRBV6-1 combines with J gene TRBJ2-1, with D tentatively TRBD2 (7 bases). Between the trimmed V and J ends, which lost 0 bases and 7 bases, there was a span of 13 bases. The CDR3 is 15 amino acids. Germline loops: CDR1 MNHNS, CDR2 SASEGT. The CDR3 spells CASSEAPGEGNEQFF. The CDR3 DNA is TGTGCCAGCAGTGAAGCTCCAGGGGAGGGTAATGAGCAGTTCTTC.

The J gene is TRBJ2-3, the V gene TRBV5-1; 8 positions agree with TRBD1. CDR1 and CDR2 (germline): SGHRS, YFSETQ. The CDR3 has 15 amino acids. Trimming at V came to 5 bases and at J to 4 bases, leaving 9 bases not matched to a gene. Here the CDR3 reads CASSTGTGAADTQYF. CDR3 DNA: TGCGCCAGCAGTACCGGGACAGGAGCCGCAGATACGCAGTATTTT.

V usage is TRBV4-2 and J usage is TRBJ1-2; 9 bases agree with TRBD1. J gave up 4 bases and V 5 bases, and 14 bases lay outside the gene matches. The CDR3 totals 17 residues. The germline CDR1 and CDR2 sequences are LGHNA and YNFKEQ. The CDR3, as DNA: TGTGCCAGCAGCTCAAGCCAGGGACAGGGACTAATCTATGGCTACACCTTC. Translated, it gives CASSSSQGQGLIYGYTF.

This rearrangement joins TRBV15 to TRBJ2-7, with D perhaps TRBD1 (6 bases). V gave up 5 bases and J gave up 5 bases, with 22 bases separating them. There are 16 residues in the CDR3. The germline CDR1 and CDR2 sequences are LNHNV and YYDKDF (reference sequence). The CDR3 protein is CATSLFDRNRAHEQYF. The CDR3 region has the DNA TGTGCCACCAGCCTATTTGACAGGAATAGGGCACACGAGCAGTACTTC.

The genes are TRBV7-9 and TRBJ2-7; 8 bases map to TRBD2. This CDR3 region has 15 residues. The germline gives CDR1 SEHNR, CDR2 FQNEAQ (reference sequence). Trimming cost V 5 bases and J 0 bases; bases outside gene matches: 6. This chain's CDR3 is CASSPTSGPSYEQYF. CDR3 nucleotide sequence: TGTGCCAGCAGCCCCACTAGCGGTCCCTCCTACGAGCAGTACTTC.

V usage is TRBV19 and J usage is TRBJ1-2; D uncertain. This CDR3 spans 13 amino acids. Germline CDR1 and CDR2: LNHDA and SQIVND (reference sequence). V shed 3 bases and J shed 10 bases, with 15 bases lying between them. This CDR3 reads CASSMSESQPYTF. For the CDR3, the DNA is TGTGCCAGTAGTATGTCGGAGTCCCAGCCCTACACCTTC.

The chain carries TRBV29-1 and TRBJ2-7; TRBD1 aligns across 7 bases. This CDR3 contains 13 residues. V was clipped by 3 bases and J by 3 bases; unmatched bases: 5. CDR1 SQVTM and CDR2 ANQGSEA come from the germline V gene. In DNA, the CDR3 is TGCAGCGTTGAGTGGCAGGGGGACTACGAGCAGTACTTC. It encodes CSVEWQGDYEQYF.

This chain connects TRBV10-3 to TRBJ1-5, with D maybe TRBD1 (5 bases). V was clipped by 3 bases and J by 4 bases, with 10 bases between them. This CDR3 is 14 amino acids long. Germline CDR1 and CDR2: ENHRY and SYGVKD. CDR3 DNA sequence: TGTGCCATCAGTGACGCGGCAGGGAATCAGCCCCAGCATTTT. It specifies CAISDAAGNQPQHF.

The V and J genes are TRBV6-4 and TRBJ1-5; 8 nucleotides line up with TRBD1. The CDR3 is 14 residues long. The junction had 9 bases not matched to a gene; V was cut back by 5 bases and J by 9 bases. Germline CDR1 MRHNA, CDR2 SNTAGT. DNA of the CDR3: TGTGCCAGCAGTAAAACAGGGGGTCCTTCGCCCCAGCATTTT. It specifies CASSKTGGPSPQHF.

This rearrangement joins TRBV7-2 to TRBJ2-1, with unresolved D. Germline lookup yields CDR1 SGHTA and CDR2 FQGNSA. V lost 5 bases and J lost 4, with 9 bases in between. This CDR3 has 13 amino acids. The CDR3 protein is CASSLRLYNEQFF. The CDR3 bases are TGTGCCAGCAGCCTAAGACTGTACAATGAGCAGTTCTTC.

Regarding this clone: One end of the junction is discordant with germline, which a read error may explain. CDR3 in DNA: TGTGCCAGCAGCTCTCTAGCGCCTCCGGGGGAGCTGTTCTTC. Residues: CASSSLAPPGELFF. The chain has TRBV16 and TRBJ2-1; possibly TRBD2 for D (6 bases). There are 14 residues in the CDR3. CDR1 KGHSY and CDR2 FQNENV come from the germline V gene.

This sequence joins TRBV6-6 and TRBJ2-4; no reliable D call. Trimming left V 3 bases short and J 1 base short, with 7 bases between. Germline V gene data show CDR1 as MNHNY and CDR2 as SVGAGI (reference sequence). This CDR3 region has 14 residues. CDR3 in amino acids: CASSYEAAKNIQYF. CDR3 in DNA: TGTGCCAGCAGTTATGAAGCGGCCAAAAACATTCAGTACTTC.

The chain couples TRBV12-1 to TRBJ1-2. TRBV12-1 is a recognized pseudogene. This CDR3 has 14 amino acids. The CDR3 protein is CASSEVEANYGYTF. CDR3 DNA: TGTGCCAGCAGCGAAGTAGAAGCTAACTATGGCTACACCTTC.

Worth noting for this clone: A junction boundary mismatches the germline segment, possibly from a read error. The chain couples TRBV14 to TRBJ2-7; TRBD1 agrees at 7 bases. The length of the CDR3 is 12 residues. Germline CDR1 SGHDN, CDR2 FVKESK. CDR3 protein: CASSQDRGSLQF. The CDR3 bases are TGTGCCAGCAGCCAAGACAGGGGGAGCCTCCAGTTC.

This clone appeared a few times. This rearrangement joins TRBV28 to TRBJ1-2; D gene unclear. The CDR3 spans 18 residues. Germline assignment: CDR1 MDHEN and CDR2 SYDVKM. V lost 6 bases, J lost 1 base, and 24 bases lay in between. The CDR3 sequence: CASSPKKSGLDLNYGYTF. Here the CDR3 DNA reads TGTGCCAGCAGCCCGAAGAAAAGCGGCTTAGACCTTAACTATGGCTACACCTTC.

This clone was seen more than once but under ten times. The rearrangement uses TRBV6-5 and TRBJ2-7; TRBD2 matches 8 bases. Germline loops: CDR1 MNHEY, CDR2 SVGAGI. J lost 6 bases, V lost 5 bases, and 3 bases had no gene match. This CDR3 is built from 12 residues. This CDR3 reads CASSPGGGEQYF. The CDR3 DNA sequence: TGTGCCAGCAGTCCCGGGGGGGGCGAGCAGTACTTC.

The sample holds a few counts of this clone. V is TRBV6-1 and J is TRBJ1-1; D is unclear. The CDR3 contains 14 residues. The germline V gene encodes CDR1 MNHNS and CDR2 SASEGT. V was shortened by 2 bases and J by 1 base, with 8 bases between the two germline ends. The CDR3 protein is CASSEMAENTEAFF. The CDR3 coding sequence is TGTGCCAGCAGTGAAATGGCGGAGAACACTGAAGCTTTCTTT.

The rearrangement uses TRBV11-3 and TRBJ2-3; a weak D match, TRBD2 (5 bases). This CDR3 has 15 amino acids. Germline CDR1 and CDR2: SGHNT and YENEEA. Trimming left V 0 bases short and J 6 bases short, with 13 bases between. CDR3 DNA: TGTGCCAGCAGCTTAGAAGCGGATGGGCCTGATACGCAGTATTTT. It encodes CASSLEADGPDTQYF.

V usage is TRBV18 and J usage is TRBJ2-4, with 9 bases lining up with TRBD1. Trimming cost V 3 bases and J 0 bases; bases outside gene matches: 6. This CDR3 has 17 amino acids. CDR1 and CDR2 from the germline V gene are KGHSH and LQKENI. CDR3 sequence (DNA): TGTGCCAGCTCACCGAGGACAGGGGTACTAGCCAAAAACATTCAGTACTTC. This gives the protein CASSPRTGVLAKNIQYF. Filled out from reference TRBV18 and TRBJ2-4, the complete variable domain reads NAGVMQNPRHLVRRRGQEARLRCSPMKGHSHVYWYRQLPEEGLKFMVYLQKENIIDESGMPKERFSAEFPKEGPSILRIQQVVRGDSAAYFCASSPRTGVLAKNIQYFGAGTRLSVL.

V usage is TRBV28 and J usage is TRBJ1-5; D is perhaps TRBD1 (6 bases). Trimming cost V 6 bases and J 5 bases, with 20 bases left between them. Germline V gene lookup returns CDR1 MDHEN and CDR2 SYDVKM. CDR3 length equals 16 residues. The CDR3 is CASRRFPGTLDQPQHF. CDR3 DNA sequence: TGTGCCAGCAGACGATTCCCCGGGACACTAGATCAGCCCCAGCATTTT.